The present entry profiles one T cell receptor beta chain with its context. Its antigen is unidentified. The CDR3 sequence is 14 residues long. After removal of 0 bases from V and 6 bases from J, the junction contained 5 bases not matched to a gene. Per the germline V gene, CDR1 is SGHRS and CDR2 is YFSETQ. The entry originates in a study of cytomegalovirus exposure and HLA in healthy donors. General study points: The dataset shows that most TCR sequences were rare, while some public TCRs occurred in many donors. A later analysis revealed that TCR association rates differed between HLA loci, peaking at DRB1 and bottoming out at HLA-C.

It was with 60 Vbeta and 13 Jbeta primers that the PCR ran. Clones were sequenced by immunoSEQ multiplex PCR, and TCRdb holds only the in-frame ones, with some missing. The table records roughly 120,000 clones, 74% of them present only once. Sequenced sample: PBMCs. The clonotype originates from a woman in her fifties or sixties in good health and CMV-seropositive. The rearrangement links TRBV5-1 to TRBJ2-7; 8 nucleotides line up with TRBD1. The CDR3 DNA reads as TGCGCCAGCAGCTTGGGGACAGGGTCGTCCGAGCAGTACTTC. It codes for CASSLGTGSSEQYF. The variable domain in full, with the rest retrieved from reference TRBV5-1 and TRBJ2-7, is KAGVTQTPRYLIKTRGQQVTLSCSPISGHRSVSWYQQTPGQGLQFLFEYFSETQRNKGNFPGRFSGRQFSNSRSEMNVSTLELGDSALYLCASSLGTGSSEQYFGPGTRLTVT.